A selection of T cell receptor beta chains follows, all from one sample in a study of OX40 agonist ivuxolimab in advanced cancers. Profiled with immunoSEQ multiplex PCR; TCRdb holds only in-frame clones, not every one. The sample contains fewer than 70,000 clones, about 80% of which appear only once. The sample was CD4+ or CD8+ T cells sorted from blood, taken in a trial of the OX40 agonist ivuxolimab. The origin of the receptors is an adult with an advanced solid tumor such as melanoma, head and neck, liver or kidney cancer. Both conserved end residues are part of each CDR3. The order of the fields is J gene, V gene, CDR3 protein.

J gene: TRBJ1-1
V gene: TRBV2
CDR3 protein: CASTAGGNTEAFF

J gene: TRBJ2-5
V gene: TRBV10-3
CDR3 protein: CAIRGTSGIEIQYF

J gene: TRBJ2-5
V gene: TRBV6-1
CDR3 protein: CASSGTSKGTQYF

J gene: TRBJ1-3
V gene: TRBV6-5
CDR3 protein: CASGRGGSGNTIYF

J gene: TRBJ1-1
V gene: TRBV6-5
CDR3 protein: CASSRRTGAEAFF

J gene: TRBJ2-2
V gene: TRBV7-9
CDR3 protein: CASSFSGKGRTGELFF

J gene: TRBJ2-5
V gene: TRBV10-3
CDR3 protein: CATTLSGRGETQYF

J gene: TRBJ1-1
V gene: TRBV30
CDR3 protein: CAWSVRPGMNTEAFF

J gene: TRBJ1-2
V gene: TRBV6-6
CDR3 protein: CASSYGTSLGYTF

J gene: TRBJ2-1
V gene: TRBV10-1
CDR3 protein: CASSSKMVGEQFF

J gene: TRBJ1-1
V gene: TRBV6-6
CDR3 protein: CASDKRGQAEAFF

J gene: TRBJ1-1
V gene: TRBV5-4
CDR3 protein: CASSERRNGLGTEAFF

J gene: TRBJ2-7
V gene: TRBV2
CDR3 protein: CASSEAQGPYYEQYF

J gene: TRBJ2-7
V gene: TRBV11-2
CDR3 protein: CASSPYRSPFEQYF

J gene: TRBJ1-2
V gene: TRBV12-2
CDR3 protein: CASRLSMSKDMAYTF

J gene: TRBJ2-7
V gene: TRBV7-2
CDR3 protein: CASSLTGDYLYEQYF

J gene: TRBJ2-7
V gene: TRBV9
CDR3 protein: CASSEGQGRTYEQYF

J gene: TRBJ2-1
V gene: TRBV7-9
CDR3 protein: CASSLQRNEQFF

J gene: TRBJ2-3
V gene: TRBV4-2
CDR3 protein: CASSQEKLADTQYF

J gene: TRBJ2-2
V gene: TRBV18
CDR3 protein: CASSPILAGPNTGELFF